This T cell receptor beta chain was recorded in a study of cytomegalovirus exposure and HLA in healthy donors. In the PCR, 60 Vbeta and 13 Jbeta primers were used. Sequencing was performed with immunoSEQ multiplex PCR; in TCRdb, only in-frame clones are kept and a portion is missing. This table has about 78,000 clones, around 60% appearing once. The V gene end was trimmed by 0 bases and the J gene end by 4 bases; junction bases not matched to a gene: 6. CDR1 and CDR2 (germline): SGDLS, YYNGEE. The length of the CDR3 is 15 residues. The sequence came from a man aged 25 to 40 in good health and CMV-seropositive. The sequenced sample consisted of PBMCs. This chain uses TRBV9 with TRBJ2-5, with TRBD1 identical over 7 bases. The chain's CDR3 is CASSVGDPGGETQYF. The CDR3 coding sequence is TGTGCCAGCAGCGTAGGAGACCCAGGGGGAGAGACCCAGTACTTC.